This paragraph covers one T cell receptor beta chain sequence. It lacks a known antigen. No base quality information exists; no much larger clone differs at one position. This specimen belongs to a study (dated by TCRdb to about 2015). Concerning the study at large: The study tested whether tumor-infiltrating Tregs in breast cancer are recruited from blood Tregs or converted in situ from other CD4+ T cell subsets.

Amplification of full-length TCR variable regions was done by 5' RACE PCR using constant-region reverse primers, and this step was followed by semi-nested PCR with Nested Universal Primer A. Using the ReliaPrep RNA Cell Miniprep System, total RNA was extracted, and the SMARTer RACE 5'/3' Kit was then used to reverse transcribe the RNA into 5'RACE-ready cDNA. Multiplex adaptors were used to barcode full-length TCR alpha and beta libraries, and the barcoded libraries were sequenced on an Illumina MiSeq. Regarding the original processing steps: For each of nine subset-tissue groups, sequencing data from the five patients were pooled, and the groups were then compared using unsupervised clustering of TCR gene usage. The Morisita-Horn index was used to calculate repertoire similarity, with shared sequences weighted according to their contribution to each repertoire. TCRdb cleaned the public reads at Q25 with fastp, built clones with MiXCR and kept in-frame beta chains. A single entry per CDR3 protein holds the most common genes and DNA from its merged rows. None of the V and J calls come from the authors' own analysis; TCRdb made them. The table for this sample lists about 40,000 distinct CDR3 sequences; approximately 17% of them were counted only once. The biggest ten clones account for 2.5% to 3.5% of the sample.

The Miltenyi Naive CD4+ T Cell Isolation kit was used to purify naive CD4+ T cells, and CD25 microbeads were used to remove Tregs. Tregs, naive and memory CD4+ T cells from tumor, blood and ipsilateral draining lymph nodes of five breast cancer patients underwent full-length TCR alpha and beta sequencing. Tumor tissue, along with lymph nodes from ipsilateral axillary dissection, was perfused with PBS, minced, and then digested using collagenase I and hyaluronidase. Ficoll density gradient centrifugation was used to isolate mononuclear cells from lymph nodes or from over 40 ml of peripheral blood. Sorted cell populations were confirmed by FACS to exceed 90% purity. A distance of 14 bases separates the germline ends of V and J, which lose 6 bases and 0 bases respectively. From the germline V gene, CDR1 is SGHRS and CDR2 is YFSETQ. From the cysteine up to the phenylalanine, the CDR3 has a length of 15 residues. CDR3 DNA only is kept here, 45 bases in frame from base 1.

Overall results and qualifications from the work: The greatest overlap of tumor-infiltrating Treg TCR alpha and beta sequences was with tumor naive CD4+ T cells, followed next by blood naive CD4+ T cells. Tumor memory CD4+ T cell TCR gene usage was found to cluster with blood and lymph node memory CD4+ cells and with lymph node naive CD4+ cells. The validation in the larger cohort was limited to a single TCR beta V-J rearrangement instead of whole repertoires.

Sequences were obtained from naive CD4+ T cells sorted from a lymph node. Sample cell subset or site, as interpreted from the label and publication: naive CD4+ T cells, CD4+CD45RA+CD25-. The rearrangement joined TRBV5-1 to TRBJ2-3; the D segment could be TRBD1, given 6 matching bases. This clonotype was obtained from a female donor with breast cancer. The CDR3 has the sequence CASKELGASTDTQYF. The sequenced DNA is TGCGCCAGCAAGGAATTGGGGGCTAGCACAGATACGCAGTATTTT.